The sequence of this T cell receptor beta chain was determined in a study of blood T cell repertoires in COVID-19. Sequencing used immunoSEQ multiplex PCR; TCRdb keeps in-frame clones, though not all of them. The data contain roughly 200,000 clones, around nine tenths of them singletons. CDR1 and CDR2 (germline): SGHRS, YFSETQ. The CDR3 has 12 amino acids. With 6 bases removed from V and 7 bases from J, the gap between germline ends came to 13 bases. The sequencing sample was made of peripheral blood. The source of this sequence is a man in his forties with active or convalescent COVID-19. The V gene is TRBV5-1, the J gene TRBJ1-2; possibly TRBD1 for D (5 bases). CDR3 coding DNA: TGCGCCAGCACTTCCCAGGGTGTTGGCTACACCTTC. Amino acids: CASTSQGVGYTF.